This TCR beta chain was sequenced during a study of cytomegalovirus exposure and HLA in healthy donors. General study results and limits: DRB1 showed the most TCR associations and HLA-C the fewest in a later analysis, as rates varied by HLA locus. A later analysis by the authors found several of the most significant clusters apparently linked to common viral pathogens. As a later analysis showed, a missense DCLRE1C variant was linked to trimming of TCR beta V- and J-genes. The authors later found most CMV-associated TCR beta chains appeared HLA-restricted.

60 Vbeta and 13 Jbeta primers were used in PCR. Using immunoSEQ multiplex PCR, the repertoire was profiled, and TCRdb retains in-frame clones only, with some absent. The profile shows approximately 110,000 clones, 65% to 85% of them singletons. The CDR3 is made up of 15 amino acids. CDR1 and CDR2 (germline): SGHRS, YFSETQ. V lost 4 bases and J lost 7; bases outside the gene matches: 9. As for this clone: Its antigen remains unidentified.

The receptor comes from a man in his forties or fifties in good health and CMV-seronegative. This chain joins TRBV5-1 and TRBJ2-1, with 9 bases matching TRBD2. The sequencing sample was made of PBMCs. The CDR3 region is CASSVQASGVNEQFF. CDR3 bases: TGCGCCAGCAGCGTCCAGGCTAGCGGGGTTAATGAGCAGTTCTTC.